The 22 T cell receptor beta chains below were found in one sample sequenced in a study of T cells in Graves' hyperthyroidism and ophthalmopathy. Researchers amplified the TCR beta CDR3 regions from RNA transcripts. When the TCR CDR3 underwent first-round RT-PCR, the HTBI primer set was used. From the multiplex PCR reads, TCRdb called clonotypes with MiXCR, one entry per CDR3 protein. The sample shows approximately 400,000 distinct CDR3 sequences, roughly 25% of them seen only once. The sample comprised blood. The receptor set was obtained from a man aged 50 to 60 with Graves' hyperthyroidism.

Remarks on this clonotype: Given a much more abundant clone one base away, this may be a read error. The CDR3 bases are TGCAGTGTTAGTGACGGGAGCGCCGGGGATGAGCAGTTCTTC. Amino acid sequence: CSVSDGSAGDEQFF. The chain carries TRBV20-1 and TRBJ2-1; D may be TRBD2 (6 bases). Per the germline V gene, CDR1 is DFQATT and CDR2 is SNEGSKA (reference sequence). Trimming took off 7 bases at V and 8 bases at J, with 21 bases between the two ends. This CDR3 spans 14 amino acids.

This clonotype showed up just a few times. The CDR3 loop reads CSARDGTSGGGGNEQFF. The CDR3 DNA sequence: TGCAGTGCTAGGGACGGGACTAGCGGGGGAGGGGGCAATGAGCAGTTCTTC. The chain carries TRBV20-1 and TRBJ2-1; TRBD2 aligns across 14 bases. CDR3 length: 17 amino acids. CDR1 and CDR2 (germline): DFQATT, SNEGSKA (reference sequence). The J segment lost 6 bases and the V segment lost 3 bases, leaving 10 bases of the junction unmatched.

This clonotype occurred a few times. J is TRBJ2-2 and V is TRBV12-5, with D perhaps being TRBD1 or TRBD2 (5 bases each). V shed 6 bases and J shed 4 bases, with 9 bases lying between them. Germline V gene data show CDR1 as LGHNT and CDR2 as FRNRAP. The CDR3 loop spans 13 amino acids. The DNA of the CDR3 is TGTGCTAGTGGCCGGGACGTCACCGGGGAGCTGTTTTTT. It encodes CASGRDVTGELFF.

There are many counts of this clonotype. This chain links TRBV6-1 with TRBJ1-1; 8 bases map to TRBD1. Germline V gene data show CDR1 as MNHNS and CDR2 as SASEGT. V was pared by 3 bases and J by 7 bases, with 7 bases of the junction left unmatched. This CDR3 is 14 amino acids long. The CDR3, as DNA: TGTGCCAGCAGTGACGCAGGGGGCTGGGGTGAAGCTTTCTTT. Protein product: CASSDAGGWGEAFF.

In this sample, this clonotype turned up a few times. The J gene is TRBJ2-7, the V gene TRBV4-1; D unclear. This CDR3 is built from 16 residues. Germline-derived CDR1 and CDR2 are MGHRA and YSYEKL. V was pared by 1 base and J by 1 base, with 14 bases between. This CDR3 is CASSQGLRGPSYEQYF. Written as DNA, the CDR3 is TGCGCCAGCAGCCAAGGTCTGCGCGGCCCTTCCTACGAGCAGTACTTC.

The chain combines TRBV5-1 with TRBJ1-1; TRBD1 matches 7 bases. This CDR3 spans 14 amino acids. Trimming took 5 bases from V and 2 from J; bases not matched to a gene: 6. Germline CDR1 is SGHRS and CDR2 is YFSETQ. The DNA of the CDR3 is TGCGCCAGCAGTTGGGCAGGGGGTAACACTGAAGCTTTCTTT. This encodes CASSWAGGNTEAFF.

The CDR3 DNA reads TGCAGCGTTGGAGGGGGGGCTAAGGCAAGCACAGATACGCAGTATTTT. Protein sequence: CSVGGGAKASTDTQYF. The chain combines TRBV29-1 with TRBJ2-3; D is possibly TRBD2 (7 bases). The germline V and J ends were trimmed by 4 bases and 0 bases, with 17 bases remaining between them. The CDR3 runs 16 residues. In germline, CDR1 is SQVTM, CDR2 ANQGSEA.

The sample holds many counts of this clonotype. This chain connects TRBV12-3 or TRBV12-4 to TRBJ2-1, with 9 bases identical to TRBD2. Trimming at V came to 7 bases and at J to 7 bases, leaving 14 bases not matched to a gene. This CDR3 has 16 amino acids. The CDR3 is CASNLHSGGTGNEQFF. CDR3 coding DNA: TGTGCCAGCAACCTCCATAGCGGGGGAACGGGGAATGAGCAGTTCTTC.

This clonotype was seen at least ten times. The chain couples TRBV29-1 to TRBJ1-1; D unresolved. The germline V gene encodes CDR1 SQVTM and CDR2 ANQGSEA. CDR3 size: 10 residues. The germline V and J ends were trimmed by 7 bases and 3 bases, with 6 bases remaining between them. DNA for the CDR3: TGCAGCGCGGCGGACACTGAAGCTTTCTTT. Its protein product is CSAADTEAFF.

This clonotype was observed many times. The rearrangement joins TRBV12-3 or TRBV12-4 to TRBJ1-1; D is uncertain. The CDR3 totals 13 residues. V lost 6 bases to trimming and J lost 0 bases, with 8 bases between them. The CDR3 loop reads CASSRTVNTEAFF. The CDR3 coding sequence is TGTGCCAGCAGCCGGACGGTGAACACTGAAGCTTTCTTT.

This chain uses TRBV28 with TRBJ1-2; a weak D match, TRBD1 (6 bases). V lost 5 bases, J lost 4 bases, and 14 bases lay in between. Germline lookup yields CDR1 MDHEN and CDR2 SYDVKM. The CDR3 has 14 amino acids. The CDR3 DNA sequence: TGTGCCAGCAGTCACAGCGGGGACACCTATGGCTACACCTTC. Its translation is CASSHSGDTYGYTF.

Many counts were recorded for this clonotype. The chain links TRBV6-1 to TRBJ2-3; a weak D match, TRBD2 (6 bases). V was clipped by 6 bases and J by 1 base, with 14 bases between them. The CDR3 length is 15 residues. Germline V lookup: CDR1 MNHNS, CDR2 SASEGT. Here the CDR3 DNA reads TGTGCCAGCAGCCGACGGGACTTTCGCACAGATACGCAGTATTTT. Encoded protein: CASSRRDFRTDTQYF.

A few counts support this clonotype. The J gene is TRBJ2-7, the V gene TRBV9, with TRBD1 matching 7 bases. Losses at the gene ends were 3 bases for V and 6 bases for J; bases not matched to a gene: 6. The CDR3 has 13 residues. Germline V gene lookup returns CDR1 SGDLS and CDR2 YYNGEE. For the CDR3, the DNA is TGTGCCAGCAGCGCCACAGGGGTTTCCGAGCAGTACTTC. Residues: CASSATGVSEQYF. The full variable domain, with the rest looked up from reference TRBV9 and TRBJ2-7, is DSGVTQTPKHLITATGQRVTLRCSPRSGDLSVYWYQQSLDQGLQFLIQYYNGEERAKGNILERFSAQQFPDLHSELNLSSLELGDSALYFCASSATGVSEQYFGPGTRLTVT.

The chain links TRBV30 to TRBJ2-3; 7 bases line up with TRBD1. J lost 4 bases, V lost 2 bases, and 3 bases had no gene match. CDR1 is GTSNPN and CDR2 is SVGIG in the germline V gene (reference sequence). This CDR3 has 13 residues. CDR3 protein: CAWSQQGADTQYF. CDR3 sequence (DNA): TGTGCCTGGAGTCAGCAGGGGGCAGATACGCAGTATTTT.

This clonotype was detected ten times or more. The rearrangement joins TRBV3-1 to TRBJ1-5; D gene ambiguous. Germline CDR1 LGHDT, CDR2 YNNKEL (reference sequence). V lost 0 bases, J lost 0 bases, and 6 bases lay in between. The CDR3 covers 15 residues. The CDR3 reads CASSQDFGSNQPQHF. DNA of the CDR3: TGTGCCAGCAGCCAAGATTTCGGTAGCAATCAGCCCCAGCATTTT.

The V and J genes are TRBV5-6 and TRBJ1-1; D possibly corresponds to TRBD1 (6 bases). The germline V gene encodes CDR1 SGHDT and CDR2 YYEEEE. V was clipped by 3 bases and J by 5 bases, with 23 bases between them. The CDR3 runs to 17 residues. The CDR3 sequence is CASSSMALKQGWTEAFF. Here the CDR3 DNA reads TGTGCCAGCAGCTCTATGGCCTTGAAACAGGGTTGGACTGAAGCTTTCTTT.

The chain employs TRBV18 and TRBJ2-1; the D is unclear. The germline CDR1 and CDR2 sequences are KGHSH and LQKENI. V lost 4 bases to trimming and J lost 0 bases, with 16 bases between them. This CDR3 is built from 17 residues. CDR3 residues: CASSHRAAQSSYNEQFF. DNA for the CDR3: TGTGCCAGCTCACATCGGGCTGCGCAGAGCTCCTACAATGAGCAGTTCTTC.

The chain uses TRBV7-8 and TRBJ2-5; 7 bases line up with TRBD1. The V and J ends lost 4 bases and 2 bases, in that order; junction bases with no gene match: 10. This CDR3 is built from 16 residues. The germline gives CDR1 SGHVS, CDR2 FQNEAQ. The CDR3 DNA reads TGTGCCAGCAGCTCCTACGGGACAGCCAGGCAAGAGACCCAGTACTTC. Translating gives CASSSYGTARQETQYF.

The chain uses TRBV15 and TRBJ2-3, with D tentatively TRBD1 (5 bases). The CDR3 has 13 amino acids. V dropped 0 bases and J dropped 5 bases, with 6 bases sitting between them. The germline V gene encodes CDR1 LNHNV and CDR2 YYDKDF (reference sequence). CDR3 sequence: CATSRDQGDTQYF. The CDR3 DNA follows: TGTGCCACCAGCAGAGATCAGGGAGATACGCAGTATTTT.

This clonotype was observed a handful of times. This chain links TRBV2 with TRBJ1-2, with no clear D. Germline V CDR1 and CDR2: SNHLY, FYNNEI. The CDR3 runs 15 residues. V was cut by 6 bases and J by 0 bases, with 14 bases left in between. The CDR3 loop is CASRDNREANYGYTF. CDR3 in DNA: TGTGCCAGCAGAGATAACCGAGAAGCTAACTATGGCTACACCTTC.

This clonotype has a handful of counts. The chain employs TRBV11-2 and TRBJ1-2; D gene unclear. This CDR3 region has 16 residues. Per germline, CDR1 SGHAT and CDR2 FQNNGV. The V and J ends lost 2 bases and 1 base respectively, with 14 bases between them. This CDR3 reads CASSLIKNSFNYGYTF. The CDR3 DNA reads TGTGCCAGCAGCTTAATAAAAAACTCCTTTAACTATGGCTACACCTTC.

The sample holds a few counts of this clonotype. The gene calls are TRBV5-1 and TRBJ2-3, with 10 positions matching TRBD2. V was clipped by 2 bases and J by 6 bases; unmatched bases: 6. The CDR3 is 15 residues long. Germline V gene lookup returns CDR1 SGHRS and CDR2 YFSETQ. CDR3 nucleotide sequence: TGCGCCAGCAGCTTAGCGGGAGGGCCTTTTGATACGCAGTATTTT. It yields the protein CASSLAGGPFDTQYF.